This record concerns one TCR beta chain sequence. RNA transcripts were the template for amplifying TCR beta CDR3 regions. First-round RT-PCR of the TCR CDR3 relied on the HTBI primer set. TCRdb reanalysed the multiplex PCR reads using MiXCR and keeps one entry per CDR3 protein. This sample has hundreds of thousands of distinct CDR3 sequences; roughly 25% occur once, and the top ten carry about 70%. The data derive from a study of T cells in Graves' hyperthyroidism and ophthalmopathy. This receptor was taken from a man between 45 and 60 years old with Graves' hyperthyroidism. Sequences were obtained from blood.

CDR3: CASSSILGTGGLQHHRAPLHF. The CDR3 DNA reads TGTGCCAGCAGCTCCATTTTGGGGACAGGGGGCCTTCAACACCATAGGGCACCCCTCCACTTT. The rearrangement joins TRBV7-9 to TRBJ1-6; 12 nucleotides match TRBD1. The germline gives CDR1 SEHNR, CDR2 FQNEAQ (reference sequence). The CDR3 is made up of 21 amino acids. V lost 4 bases to trimming and J lost 11 bases; unmatched junction nucleotides: 24. The full variable domain, with the rest looked up from reference TRBV7-9 and TRBJ1-6, is DTGVSQNPRHKITKRGQNVTFRCDPISEHNRLYWYRQTLGQGPEFLTYFQNEAQLEKSRLLSDRFSAERPKGSFSTLEIQRTEQGDSAMYLCASSSILGTGGLQHHRAPLHFGNGTRLTVT.